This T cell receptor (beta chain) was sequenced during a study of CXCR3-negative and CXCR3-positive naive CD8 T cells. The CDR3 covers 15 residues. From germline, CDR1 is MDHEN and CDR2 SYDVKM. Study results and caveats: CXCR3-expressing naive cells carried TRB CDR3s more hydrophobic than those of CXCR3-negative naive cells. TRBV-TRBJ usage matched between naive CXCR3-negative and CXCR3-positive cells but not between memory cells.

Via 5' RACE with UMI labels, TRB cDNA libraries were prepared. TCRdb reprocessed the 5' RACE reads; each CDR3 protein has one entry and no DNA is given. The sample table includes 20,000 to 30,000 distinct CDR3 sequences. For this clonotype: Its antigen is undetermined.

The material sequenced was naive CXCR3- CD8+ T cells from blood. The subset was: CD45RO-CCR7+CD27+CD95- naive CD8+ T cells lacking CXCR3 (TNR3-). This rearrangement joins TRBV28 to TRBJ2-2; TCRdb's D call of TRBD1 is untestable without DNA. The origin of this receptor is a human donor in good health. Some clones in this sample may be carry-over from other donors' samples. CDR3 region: CASSSNRVYTGELFF.